A selection of T cell receptor beta chains follows, all from one sample in a study of cytomegalovirus exposure and HLA in healthy donors. This table comes from immunoSEQ multiplex PCR, and its TCRdb copy is limited to in-frame clones, with some not included. The repertoire holds fewer than 250,000 clones, with around 75% as singletons. The sample taken for sequencing was PBMCs. The receptors were gathered from a woman aged 25 to 39 in good health and CMV-seronegative. The CDR3 runs from the conserved cysteine through the conserved F or W. D genes are given only for firm matches. Not every row has a clone size; where given, it reads once, few, many or a size class.

V	J	D	size	DNA	CDR3
TRBV6-5	TRBJ1-1	-	-	TGTGCCAGCAGAAGTCAGGGGACTGAAGCTTTCTTT	CASRSQGTEAFF
TRBV7-9	TRBJ1-1	TRBD1	-	TGTGCCAGCAGCATCGACAGGGGGCATACTGAAGCTTTCTTT	CASSIDRGHTEAFF
TRBV5-6	TRBJ2-6	-	-	TGTGCCAGCAGCTTTCGAGCCACTGGGGCCAACGTCCTGACTTTC	CASSFRATGANVLTF
TRBV9	TRBJ1-1	-	-	TGTGCCAGCAGCGTAGAGGGGGTGAACACTGAAGCTTTCTTT	CASSVEGVNTEAFF
TRBV5-8	TRBJ1-1	TRBD1	-	TGTGCCAGCAGCCTCTGGACAGGGGAGGGGGACACTGAAGCTTTCTTT	CASSLWTGEGDTEAFF
TRBV4-2	TRBJ1-1	TRBD1	-	TGTGCCAGCAGCCAAGCGACAGGGGGGAACACTGAAGCTTTCTTT	CASSQATGGNTEAFF
TRBV7-6	TRBJ1-2	-	-	TGTGCCAGCAGCCCCCAGACAGGTTTGACTAACTATGGCTACACCTTC	CASSPQTGLTNYGYTF
TRBV7-6	TRBJ2-7	-	-	TGTGCCAGCAGCTTACCAGGGTGGCAGGGGCACGAGCAGTACTTC	CASSLPGWQGHEQYF
TRBV6-1	TRBJ1-5	-	-	TGTGCCAGCAGTGAACGCGGCAGGCAGACGACTAATAATCAGCCCCAGCATTTT	CASSERGRQTTNNQPQHF
TRBV11-3	TRBJ2-2	TRBD1	-	TGTGCCAGCAGCCCAGGGGACAGGGGGCCTACCGGGGAGCTGTTTTTT	CASSPGDRGPTGELFF
TRBV7-9	TRBJ1-2	-	-	TGTGCCAGCAGCTTCCCTCCCGCCTTC	CASSFPPAF
TRBV19	TRBJ1-2	-	-	TGTGCCAGTAGTATGCTACTCGGGGGGCCCAACTATGGCTACACCTTC	CASSMLLGGPNYGYTF
TRBV2	TRBJ2-1	TRBD1	-	TGTGCCAGCAGTGAATGGGACAGGGGCTACAATGAGCAGTTCTTC	CASSEWDRGYNEQFF
TRBV4-1	TRBJ2-7	TRBD1	few	TGCGCCAGCAGCCCCCGACAGGGGCCTTACTCCTACGAGCAGTACTTC	CASSPRQGPYSYEQYF
TRBV25-1	TRBJ1-4	-	-	TGTGCCAGCAGCATAATGACAGGACGGAATGAAAAACTGTTTTTT	CASSIMTGRNEKLFF
TRBV7-3	TRBJ2-7	-	few	TGTGCCAGCAGCTTAGATAGGCCGACGGGGGGCCTCTACGAGCAGTACTTC	CASSLDRPTGGLYEQYF
TRBV11-3	TRBJ2-1	-	-	TGTGCCAGCAGCTTAGATGTAGGGGGAGCGGGGAACGACAATGAGCAGTTCTTC	CASSLDVGGAGNDNEQFF
TRBV18	TRBJ1-4	-	-	TGTGCCAGCTCACCAGTACAAATTCAGGTCCCAACTAATGAAAAACTGTTTTTT	CASSPVQIQVPTNEKLFF
TRBV29-1	TRBJ2-1	-	-	TGCAGCGTGGGGACTCCAACCTACAATGAGCAGTTCTTC	CSVGTPTYNEQFF
TRBV7-2	TRBJ2-7	-	-	TGTGCCAGCAGCTTAGCCTTGACTCCCTCCTACGAGCAGTACTTC	CASSLALTPSYEQYF
TRBV2	TRBJ2-2	-	-	TGTGCCAGCAACAGGGACACCGGGGAGCTGTTTTTT	CASNRDTGELFF
TRBV9	TRBJ2-3	-	-	TGTGCCAGCAGCGTTTCTCCTCCCGCGTTAGGAGGGAACACAGATACGCAGTATTTT	CASSVSPPALGGNTDTQYF
TRBV6-1	TRBJ2-7	TRBD2	-	TGTGCCGGTTCGATTAGCGGGGTCCCCTACGAGCAGTACTTC	CAGSISGVPYEQYF
TRBV7-3	TRBJ2-1	TRBD2	-	TGTGCCAGCACCAACGGGACGGGACTAGATTTAGAGCAGTTCTTC	CASTNGTGLDLEQFF